This TCR beta chain was retrieved from a study of blood T cell repertoires in COVID-19. This table comes from immunoSEQ multiplex PCR, and its TCRdb copy is limited to in-frame clones, with some not included. Of about 400,000 clones in the sample, approximately 88% were seen once. The receptor comes from a man aged 35 to 55 with acute or convalescent COVID-19. The sample taken for sequencing was peripheral blood.

The CDR3 DNA reads TGCGCCAGCAGGGGCCTTGGCAGGGGGCATGAAAAACTGTTTTTT. It codes for CASRGLGRGHEKLFF. The rearrangement links TRBV5-1 to TRBJ1-4; 8 bases are a match to TRBD1. CDR1 is SGHRS and CDR2 is YFSETQ in the germline V gene. CDR3 length equals 15 residues. J lost 6 bases, V lost 5 bases, and 9 bases had no gene match.